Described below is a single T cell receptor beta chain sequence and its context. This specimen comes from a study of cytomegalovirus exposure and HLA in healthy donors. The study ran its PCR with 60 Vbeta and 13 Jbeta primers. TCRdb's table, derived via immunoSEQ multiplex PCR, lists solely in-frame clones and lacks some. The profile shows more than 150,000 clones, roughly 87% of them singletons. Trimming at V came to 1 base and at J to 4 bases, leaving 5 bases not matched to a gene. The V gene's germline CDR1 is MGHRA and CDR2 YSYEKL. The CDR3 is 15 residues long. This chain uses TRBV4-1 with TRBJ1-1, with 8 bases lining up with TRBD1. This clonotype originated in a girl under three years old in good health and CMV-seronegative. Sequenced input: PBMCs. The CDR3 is CASSQGPQGGTEAFF. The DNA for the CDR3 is TGCGCCAGCAGCCAAGGTCCACAGGGGGGCACTGAAGCTTTCTTT.